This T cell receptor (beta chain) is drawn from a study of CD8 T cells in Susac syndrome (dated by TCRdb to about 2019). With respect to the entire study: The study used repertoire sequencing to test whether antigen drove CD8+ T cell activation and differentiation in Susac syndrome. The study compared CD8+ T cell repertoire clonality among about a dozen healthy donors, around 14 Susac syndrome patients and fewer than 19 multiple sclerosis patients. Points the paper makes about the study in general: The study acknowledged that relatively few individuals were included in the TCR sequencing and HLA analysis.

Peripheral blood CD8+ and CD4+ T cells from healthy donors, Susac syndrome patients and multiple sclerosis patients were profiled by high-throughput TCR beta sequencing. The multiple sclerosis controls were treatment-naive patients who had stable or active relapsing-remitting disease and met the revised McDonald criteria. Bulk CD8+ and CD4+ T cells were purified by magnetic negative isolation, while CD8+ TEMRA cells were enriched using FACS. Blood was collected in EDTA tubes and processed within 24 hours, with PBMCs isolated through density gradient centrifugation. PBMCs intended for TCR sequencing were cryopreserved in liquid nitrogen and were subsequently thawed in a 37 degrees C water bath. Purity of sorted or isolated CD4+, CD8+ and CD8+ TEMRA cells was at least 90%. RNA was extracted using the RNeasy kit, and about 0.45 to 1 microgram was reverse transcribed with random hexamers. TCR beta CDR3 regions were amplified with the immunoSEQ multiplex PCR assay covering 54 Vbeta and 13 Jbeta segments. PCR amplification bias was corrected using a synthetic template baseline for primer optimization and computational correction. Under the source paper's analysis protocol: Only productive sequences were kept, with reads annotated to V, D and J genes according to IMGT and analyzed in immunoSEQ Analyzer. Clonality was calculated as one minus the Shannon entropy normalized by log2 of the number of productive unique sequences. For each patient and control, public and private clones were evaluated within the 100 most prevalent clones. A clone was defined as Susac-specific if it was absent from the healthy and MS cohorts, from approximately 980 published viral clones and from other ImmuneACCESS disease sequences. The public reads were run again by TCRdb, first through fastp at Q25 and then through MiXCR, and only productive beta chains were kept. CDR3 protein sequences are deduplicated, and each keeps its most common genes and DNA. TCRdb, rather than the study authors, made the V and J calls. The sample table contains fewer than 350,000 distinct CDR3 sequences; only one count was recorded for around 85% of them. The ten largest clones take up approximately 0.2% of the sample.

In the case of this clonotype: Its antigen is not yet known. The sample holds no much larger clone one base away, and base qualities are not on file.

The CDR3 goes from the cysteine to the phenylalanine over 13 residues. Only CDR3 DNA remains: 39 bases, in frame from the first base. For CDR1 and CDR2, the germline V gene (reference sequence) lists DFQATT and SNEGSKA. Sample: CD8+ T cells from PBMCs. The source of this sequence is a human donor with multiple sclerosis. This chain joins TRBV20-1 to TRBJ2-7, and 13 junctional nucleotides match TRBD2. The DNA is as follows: TGCAGCGCTCGGACTAGCGGGAGCTACGAGCAGTACTTC. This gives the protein CSARTSGSYEQYF.